The 6 T cell receptor beta chains reported below all come from one sample, sequenced in a study of blood T cell repertoires in COVID-19. This table comes from immunoSEQ multiplex PCR, and its TCRdb copy is limited to in-frame clones, with some not included. The profile shows 250,000 to 300,000 clones, about 85% of them singletons. Sequencing was carried out using peripheral blood. These receptors all come from a woman in her 50s who had recovered from COVID-19.

V and J are TRBV11-2 and TRBJ1-5; D not certain. V lost 3 bases and J 7 bases, leaving 10 bases between the germline ends. This CDR3 is 13 amino acids long. CDR1 is SGHAT, CDR2 FQNNGV, per germline. CDR3 sequence reads: CASSFEGRQPQHF. The CDR3, as DNA: TGTGCCAGCAGCTTTGAAGGGAGGCAGCCCCAGCATTTT. Full variable domain (outside the CDR3, taken from reference TRBV11-2 and TRBJ1-5): EAGVAQSPRYKIIEKRQSVAFWCNPISGHATLYWYQQILGQGPKLLIQFQNNGVVDDSQLPKDRFSAERLKGVDSTLKIQPAKLEDSAVYLCASSFEGRQPQHFGDGTRLSIL.

About this clone itself: A read error is the likely source, as a far larger clone sits one nucleotide away. The chain employs TRBV9 and TRBJ1-2, with TRBD1 as a possible D gene (5 bases). The germline gives CDR1 SGDLS, CDR2 YYNGEE. The length of the CDR3 is 12 residues. Trimming left V 1 base short and J 6 bases short, with 7 bases between. CDR3: CASSVSGNGYTF. The CDR3 DNA follows: TGTGCCAGCAGCGTATCAGGGAATGGCTACACCTTC.

V usage is TRBV5-6 and J usage is TRBJ2-4, with D possibly being TRBD1 (6 bases). V shed 4 bases and J shed 4 bases, with 15 bases lying between them. This CDR3 has 15 amino acids. Germline CDR1 and CDR2: SGHDT and YYEEEE. CDR3 protein: CASSLLQGQKNIQYF. The DNA of the CDR3 is TGTGCCAGCAGCCTCCTCCAAGGACAGAAAAACATTCAGTACTTC. The whole variable domain, filled in from reference TRBV5-6 and TRBJ2-4, reads DAGVTQSPTHLIKTRGQQVTLRCSPKSGHDTVSWYQQALGQGPQFIFQYYEEEERQRGNFPDRFSGHQFPNYSSELNVNALLLGDSALYLCASSLLQGQKNIQYFGAGTRLSVL.

The rearrangement uses TRBV11-2 and TRBJ2-4; the D gene is possibly TRBD2 (5 bases). Germline CDR1 and CDR2: SGHAT and FQNNGV. Deletions cut 5 bases from V and 2 bases from J, with 22 bases between. The CDR3 length is 18 residues. For the CDR3, the DNA is TGTGCCAGCAGCCCCTCCCCGCGGTTACTAGGAACCAAAAACATTCAGTACTTC. Its protein is CASSPSPRLLGTKNIQYF.

In nucleotides, the CDR3 is TGTGCCAGCTTTCTGGACAACCCCAGGGATGAGGAGCAGTACTTC. It encodes CASFLDNPRDEEQYF. V gene TRBV21-1 combines with J gene TRBJ2-7; TRBD1, the table's D call, lacks a check against the DNA. TRBV21-1 is deemed a pseudogene. The CDR3 contains 15 residues.

This chain uses TRBV12-3 or TRBV12-4 with TRBJ2-7; D is undetermined. This CDR3 region has 11 residues. With 7 bases removed from V and 5 bases from J, the gap between germline ends came to 9 bases. In DNA, the CDR3 is TGTGCCAGCAATCTATTCCACGAGCAGTACTTC. Amino acids: CASNLFHEQYF.